The 22 T cell receptor beta chains listed next were all sequenced from one sample in a study of neoadjuvant anti-PD-1 for oral cavity cancer. Libraries were prepared by immunoSEQ multiplex PCR; TCRdb keeps only in-frame clonotypes and omits some of them. The data show around 17,000 clones, around 60% seen once. The material was PBMCs, obtained before nivolumab (anti-PD-1) treatment. These receptors all come from a person aged 40-85 years with oral cavity squamous cell carcinoma.

The V gene is TRBV7-3, the J gene TRBJ2-5; 9 nucleotides align to TRBD2. In germline, CDR1 is SGHTA, CDR2 FQGTGA. With V trimmed by 3 bases and J by 2 bases, 7 bases remained unmatched. The CDR3 extends over 16 amino acids. CDR3 sequence (DNA): TGTGCCAGCAGCTTCGGGGCGGGAGGGCTTCAAGAGACCCAGTACTTC. This translates into CASSFGAGGLQETQYF.

V and J are TRBV6-6 and TRBJ2-7, with D possibly being TRBD2 (5 bases). The CDR3 totals 15 residues. CDR1 is MNHNY and CDR2 is SVGAGI in the germline V gene (reference sequence). The germline V and J ends were trimmed by 7 bases and 5 bases, with 21 bases remaining between them. CDR3 in amino acids: CASTDRGRYRDEQYF. Written as DNA, the CDR3 is TGTGCCAGCACGGACCGGGGTCGGTATAGGGACGAGCAGTACTTC.

The gene calls are TRBV4-2 and TRBJ2-1, with D unresolved. This CDR3 comprises 15 residues. The V gene's germline CDR1 is LGHNA and CDR2 YNFKEQ. The V end lost 0 bases, the J end lost 4 bases, and 10 bases lay between the germline ends. The CDR3 DNA reads TGTGCCAGCAGCCAAGATAGCCCAGAATACAATGAGCAGTTCTTC. It codes for CASSQDSPEYNEQFF.

This clone has only a few counts. The chain has TRBV2 and TRBJ1-5; D is ambiguous. This CDR3 comprises 15 residues. The germline V gene encodes CDR1 SNHLY and CDR2 FYNNEI. Trimming took 1 base from V and 1 from J, leaving 8 bases between them. The CDR3 nucleotides are TGTGCCAGCAGTGAAGACCGGGCCAGCAATCAGCCCCAGCATTTT. Residues: CASSEDRASNQPQHF.

This chain uses TRBV5-6 with TRBJ1-2; no definite D call. The germline CDR1 and CDR2 sequences are SGHDT and YYEEEE. Deletions cut 3 bases from V and 4 bases from J, with 16 bases between. The CDR3 runs to 15 residues. This chain's CDR3 is CASSSLSGRTYGYTF. The CDR3 DNA follows: TGTGCCAGCAGCTCCCTGTCGGGGAGGACCTATGGCTACACCTTC.

This chain connects TRBV5-4 to TRBJ2-1; no firm D call. CDR3 size: 14 residues. The germline V gene has CDR1 SGHNT and CDR2 YYREEE (reference sequence). V was pared by 0 bases and J by 2 bases, with 6 bases between. In DNA form, the CDR3 reads TGTGCCAGCAGCTTGGATGGGGCCTACAATGAGCAGTTCTTC. It is translated as CASSLDGAYNEQFF. The whole variable domain, remainder taken from reference TRBV5-4 and TRBJ2-1, is ETGVTQSPTHLIKTRGQQVTLRCSSQSGHNTVSWYQQALGQGPQFIFQYYREEENGRGNFPPRFSGLQFPNYSSELNVNALELDDSALYLCASSLDGAYNEQFFGPGTRLTVL.

The chain combines TRBV2 with TRBJ2-3, with TRBD2 identical over 8 bases. The junction had 7 bases not matched to a gene; V was cut back by 8 bases and J by 0 bases. CDR3 length equals 15 residues. Germline values: CDR1 SNHLY, CDR2 FYNNEI. The CDR3 protein is CASGEAGVSTDTQYF. Written as DNA, the CDR3 is TGTGCCAGCGGGGAAGCGGGAGTAAGCACAGATACGCAGTATTTT.

This clone was seen more than once but under ten times. The chain uses TRBV6-1 and TRBJ1-1; TRBD1 agrees at 10 bases. Germline V gene sequence: CDR1 MNHNS, CDR2 SASEGT. The CDR3 is made up of 14 amino acids. After removal of 1 base from V and 4 bases from J, the junction contained 0 bases not matched to a gene. CDR3 loop: CASSEGTGGTEAFF. CDR3 sequence (DNA): TGTGCCAGCAGTGAAGGGACAGGGGGCACTGAAGCTTTCTTT.

The gene calls are TRBV28 and TRBJ2-7; TRBD1 or TRBD2 may be the D gene (7 bases each). With 5 bases removed from V and 9 bases from J, the gap between germline ends came to 17 bases. CDR1 and CDR2 (germline): MDHEN, SYDVKM. CDR3 size: 13 residues. CDR3 region: CASSHLQGGLQYF. DNA of the CDR3: TGTGCCAGCAGTCACCTCCAGGGGGGGTTGCAGTACTTC. Based on the CDR3 plus reference TRBV28 and TRBJ2-7, the full variable domain is DVKVTQSSRYLVKRTGEKVFLECVQDMDHENMFWYRQDPGLGLRLIYFSYDVKMKEKGDIPEGYSVSREKKERFSLILESASTNQTSMYLCASSHLQGGLQYFGPGTRLTVT.

This clone occurred once. The genes are TRBV6-5 and TRBJ1-4; no firm D call. From germline, CDR1 is MNHEY and CDR2 SVGAGI. V was clipped by 6 bases and J by 8 bases, with 16 bases between them. The CDR3 spans 14 residues. CDR3 nucleotide sequence: TGTGCCAGCAGGTCTTTAGGGAGGAGGGAAAAACTGTTTTTT. Protein product: CASRSLGRREKLFF.

CDR3 loop: CASSVYASGATDTQYF. The CDR3 bases are TGTGCCAGCAGCGTATACGCTAGCGGGGCCACAGATACGCAGTATTTT. V usage is TRBV9 and J usage is TRBJ2-3; 9 bases fit TRBD2. Germline values: CDR1 SGDLS, CDR2 YYNGEE. J lost 2 bases, V lost 1 base, and 5 bases had no gene match. The CDR3 is 16 residues long.

The rearrangement links TRBV9 to TRBJ2-7; a weak D match, TRBD2 (6 bases). The CDR3 extends over 15 amino acids. Trimming took off 2 bases at V and 0 bases at J, with 12 bases between the two ends. Germline V gene data show CDR1 as SGDLS and CDR2 as YYNGEE. CDR3 nucleotides: TGTGCCAGCAGCGTGGGGGACTCGGACTCCTACGAGCAGTACTTC. Its protein is CASSVGDSDSYEQYF.

This chain connects TRBV6-4 to TRBJ2-3; no clear D gene. In germline, CDR1 is MRHNA, CDR2 SNTAGT. The CDR3 length is 13 residues. The V gene lost 6 bases and the J gene lost 0 bases, with 7 bases spanning the gap. CDR3 loop: CASSQGSTDTQYF. CDR3 DNA sequence: TGTGCCAGCAGCCAAGGAAGCACAGATACGCAGTATTTT.

This clone turned up a few times. The chain carries TRBV28 and TRBJ1-2, with D uncertain. Germline V gene lookup returns CDR1 MDHEN and CDR2 SYDVKM. V was trimmed by 2 bases and J by 3 bases, leaving 7 bases between them. This CDR3 is built from 13 residues. The CDR3 nucleotides are TGTGCCAGCAGTTTAAGGCAGGACTATGGCTACACCTTC. Its translation: CASSLRQDYGYTF.

The V call is TRBV5-5, the J call TRBJ2-7; TRBD1 matches at 9 bases. The germline gives CDR1 SGHKS, CDR2 YYEKEE (reference sequence). The V and J ends lost 0 bases and 3 bases, in that order; junction bases with no gene match: 4. This CDR3 is built from 15 residues. The CDR3 nucleotides read TGTGCCAGCAGCTTGGACAGGGGGCTAAGCTACGAGCAGTACTTC. Translated, it gives CASSLDRGLSYEQYF.

The CDR3 coding sequence is TGCGCCAGCAGCGGGGGGAGGGCGCAGATTTCTGGGGCCAACGTCCTGACTTTC. Protein product: CASSGGRAQISGANVLTF. The chain combines TRBV4-1 with TRBJ2-6; 7 bases align to TRBD2. With 5 bases clipped from V and 1 base from J, the junction kept 11 bases outside the gene matches. Germline V lookup: CDR1 MGHRA, CDR2 YSYEKL. The CDR3 loop spans 18 amino acids.

This clone appeared a single time. The chain is built from TRBV28 and TRBJ1-4; D uncertain. V dropped 1 base and J dropped 7 bases, with 16 bases sitting between them. Looked up from germline, CDR1 is MDHEN and CDR2 is SYDVKM. This CDR3 contains 16 residues. CDR3 coding DNA: TGTGCCAGCAGTTTATACGGTCGTGGAGGGAGTGAAAAACTGTTTTTT. As protein: CASSLYGRGGSEKLFF.

This chain uses TRBV7-8 with TRBJ2-5; TRBD2 matches at 7 bases. Germline V gene lookup returns CDR1 SGHVS and CDR2 FQNEAQ. This CDR3 has 16 residues. J lost 1 base, V lost 1 base, and 6 bases had no gene match. The CDR3 is CASSLGPSGVQETQYF. Here the CDR3 DNA reads TGTGCCAGCAGCTTAGGGCCTAGCGGAGTCCAAGAGACCCAGTACTTC. Full variable domain (outside the CDR3, taken from reference TRBV7-8 and TRBJ2-5): GAGVSQSPRYKVAKRGQDVALRCDPISGHVSLFWYQQALGQGPEFLTYFQNEAQLDKSGLPSDRFFAERPEGSVSTLKIQRTQQEDSAVYLCASSLGPSGVQETQYFGPGTRLLVL.

This chain uses TRBV7-6 with TRBJ2-1, with D tentatively TRBD1 (6 bases). Trimming left V 5 bases short and J 6 bases short, with 11 bases between. CDR3 length: 13 residues. CDR1 is SGHVS, CDR2 FNYEAQ, per germline. CDR3 protein: CASSTGQINEQFF. The CDR3 nucleotides are TGTGCCAGCAGCACGGGACAAATCAATGAGCAGTTCTTC.

This chain connects TRBV25-1 to TRBJ2-7; D may be TRBD1 (6 bases). Germline V gives CDR1 MGHDK, CDR2 SYGVNS. V was cut by 3 bases and J by 7 bases, with 19 bases left in between. The CDR3 has 15 residues. Written as DNA, the CDR3 is TGTGCCAGCAGTGATACAGGGCCGAGTTTTGGGGAGCAGTACTTC. Its protein is CASSDTGPSFGEQYF.

J is TRBJ2-7 and V is TRBV6-1, with no clear D. The CDR3 is made up of 13 amino acids. V gave up 6 bases and J gave up 0 bases, with 9 bases separating them. Germline CDR1 reads MNHNS; CDR2 reads SASEGT. Written as DNA, the CDR3 is TGTGCCAGCAGCGTAGGTACCTCCTACGAGCAGTACTTC. Protein: CASSVGTSYEQYF.

This clone came up a few times. This rearrangement joins TRBV15 to TRBJ2-2; 10 nucleotides agree with TRBD2. Germline V gene lookup returns CDR1 LNHNV and CDR2 YYDKDF (reference sequence). The junction had 16 bases not matched to a gene; V was cut back by 0 bases and J by 0 bases. The CDR3 extends over 22 amino acids. CDR3 in amino acids: CATSREIWASGRLRSNTGELFF. CDR3 sequence (DNA): TGTGCCACCAGCAGAGAAATTTGGGCTAGCGGGAGACTAAGGTCGAACACCGGGGAGCTGTTTTTT.